The rows below give T cell receptor beta chains drawn from one sample of a study of shared clonotypes between healthy human individuals. Clones were sequenced by immunoSEQ multiplex PCR, and TCRdb holds only the in-frame ones, with some missing. The data show nearly 2 million clones, roughly 94% seen once. The source material was naive CD8+ T cells sorted from blood. Source of these receptors: a man aged 18 to 30 in good health. The CDR3 runs from the conserved cysteine through the conserved F or W. The D gene is left open where the match is weak. The size field is filled for only some rows; it gives once, few, many or a size class.

D gene	V gene	clone size	J gene	CDR3 DNA	CDR3 protein
-	TRBV27	-	TRBJ1-2	TGTGCCAGCACTCCTACAGGAGGGGGGATTTTTGGCTACACCTTC	CASTPTGGGIFGYTF
TRBD1	TRBV7-3	-	TRBJ2-1	TGTGCCAGCAGCCACGGGACAGGTGATGAGCAGTTCTTC	CASSHGTGDEQFF
-	TRBV27	once	TRBJ2-7	TGTGCCAGCAAACCGTCCAGCGGCCACGCCCTTTACGAGCAGTACTTC	CASKPSSGHALYEQYF
-	TRBV9	-	TRBJ2-3	TGTGCCAGCAGCGGAGAAGGAAGGGGGGACACAGATACGCAGTATTTT	CASSGEGRGDTDTQYF
-	TRBV7-8	once	TRBJ2-7	TGTGCCAGCAGCTTAGCGCGGGGGCAGTACTTC	CASSLARGQYF
-	TRBV19	once	TRBJ1-1	TGTGCCAGTACCGTGGTGGGGATAGCTGAAGCTTTCTTT	CASTVVGIAEAFF
-	TRBV27	-	TRBJ2-1	TGTGCCAGCAGTTTGTTAGCGGACCCCACCTACAATGAGCAGTTCTTC	CASSLLADPTYNEQFF
TRBD1	TRBV6-5	once	TRBJ1-1	TGTGCCAGCAGAACCTTACAGGGGGGTGAAGCTTTCTTT	CASRTLQGGEAFF
-	TRBV4-3	-	TRBJ2-4	TGCGCCAGCAGCCAAGGAACGGGGGTAGGGAACATTCAGTACTTC	CASSQGTGVGNIQYF
-	TRBV6-5	-	TRBJ2-7	TGTGCCAGCAGTTACCGGGGACCCTCCTACGAGCAGTACTTC	CASSYRGPSYEQYF
TRBD1	TRBV4-1	-	TRBJ2-7	TGCGCCAGCAGCCCTCGGGACAGCTCCTACGAGCAGTACTTC	CASSPRDSSYEQYF
-	TRBV25-1	once	TRBJ1-2	TGTGCCAGCAGTGAAGTGGGCAGTTTTTATGGCTACACCTTC	CASSEVGSFYGYTF
-	TRBV30	-	TRBJ2-7	TGTGCCTGGAGTGTGGGAGGCTACGAGCAGTACTTC	CAWSVGGYEQYF
TRBD2	TRBV30	-	TRBJ2-1	TGTGCCTGGAGCGAAGCGGGGAATGAGCAGTTCTTC	CAWSEAGNEQFF
-	TRBV11-2	-	TRBJ2-7	TGTGCCAGCAGCTTAGTTGGAGGACTCTACGAGCAGTACTTC	CASSLVGGLYEQYF
-	TRBV5-4	-	TRBJ2-7	TGTGCCAGCCGCGATCAGGGCCGCTACGAGCAGTACTTC	CASRDQGRYEQYF
-	TRBV28	-	TRBJ1-1	TGTGCCAGCAGTTCTGTGAACACTGAAGCTTTCTTT	CASSSVNTEAFF
-	TRBV5-1	-	TRBJ1-2	TGCGCCAGCAGCTTTTTCCAGGGTGGGTTTTCTGAATATGGCTACACCTTC	CASSFFQGGFSEYGYTF
-	TRBV5-8	-	TRBJ1-5	TGTGCCAGCAGCTTGGGCGGGAACAATCAGCCCCAGCATTTT	CASSLGGNNQPQHF
-	TRBV5-4	-	TRBJ1-1	TGTGCCAGCACGGGAGGGGGGGGTGCTTTCTTT	CASTGGGGAFF
-	TRBV11-2	once	TRBJ2-7	TGTGCCAGCAGCTTAGCGGGACTGTCCTACGAGCAGTACTTC	CASSLAGLSYEQYF
-	TRBV7-9	-	TRBJ2-7	TGTGCCAGCAGCCCTAGCGCGATCGAGCAGTACTTC	CASSPSAIEQYF
-	TRBV14	-	TRBJ2-7	TGTGCCAGCAGCCAAGATCTTCCCAGACGAGCACCCTTCGAGCAGTACTTC	CASSQDLPRRAPFEQYF
TRBD2	TRBV19	-	TRBJ2-2	TGTGCCAGTAGTATAGGACTCCGGGAGGGATTGGACACCGGGGAGCTGTTTTTT	CASSIGLREGLDTGELFF
-	TRBV2	-	TRBJ2-7	TGTGCCAGCAGTGTAGTCCTCCCGGGGGCCTACGAGCAGTACTTC	CASSVVLPGAYEQYF
TRBD2	TRBV6-1	-	TRBJ2-1	TGTGCCAGCAGTGACGGGGCACTAGCGGACTACGACAATGAGCAGTTCTTC	CASSDGALADYDNEQFF
-	TRBV9	-	TRBJ1-4	TGTGCCAGCAGCGTCGACGGATATATTGCAACTAATGAAAAACTGTTTTTT	CASSVDGYIATNEKLFF
-	TRBV5-1	-	TRBJ2-2	TGCGCCAGCAGCTTGGCGGAGGGCGGGGAGCTGTTTTTT	CASSLAEGGELFF
TRBD1	TRBV27	-	TRBJ1-2	TGTGCCAGCAGTTGGGACAGGGGCTATGGCTACACCTTC	CASSWDRGYGYTF
TRBD2	TRBV6-1	-	TRBJ2-7	TGTGCCAGCAGTGATTGGCTAGCGGGGGCCTACGAGCAGTACTTC	CASSDWLAGAYEQYF
TRBD1	TRBV9	-	TRBJ2-7	TGTGCCAGCAGTGCAGGGGGCGCTGGATACGAGCAGTACTTC	CASSAGGAGYEQYF
TRBD2	TRBV18	-	TRBJ2-5	TGTGCCAGCTCACCAGGTTCTAGCGGGGCCCAGTACCAAGAGACCCAGTACTTC	CASSPGSSGAQYQETQYF
-	TRBV4-3	-	TRBJ2-3	TGCGCCAGCAGCCAAGATTCGTATGGGGGCCCGCAGGATACGCAGTATTTT	CASSQDSYGGPQDTQYF
-	TRBV7-9	-	TRBJ2-1	TGTGCCAGCAGCTTGGCGGCAGGGGCCTACAATGAGCAGTTCTTC	CASSLAAGAYNEQFF
TRBD1	TRBV5-5	-	TRBJ1-1	TGTGCCAGCAGCTTGGAGGGGGCAGTCATGAACACTGAAGCTTTCTTT	CASSLEGAVMNTEAFF
-	TRBV6-5	-	TRBJ2-3	TGTGCCAGCAGTTCCAGGGCCTACACAGATACGCAGTATTTT	CASSSRAYTDTQYF
-	TRBV29-1	-	TRBJ2-1	TGCAGCGTTGTCACCGGCGCCTCCTACAATGAGCAGTTCTTC	CSVVTGASYNEQFF
-	TRBV7-3	-	TRBJ2-7	TGTGCCAGCAGCTCCAGGCAGGGGACTACCTACGAGCAGTACTTC	CASSSRQGTTYEQYF
-	TRBV6-6	-	TRBJ2-2	TGTGCCAGCAGCACTACAGGGTACACCGGGGAGCTGTTTTTT	CASSTTGYTGELFF
-	TRBV4-1	-	TRBJ1-6	TGCGCCAGCAGCCAAGGGGAGGCAGGGAATTCACCCCTCCACTTT	CASSQGEAGNSPLHF
TRBD1	TRBV6-1	-	TRBJ1-2	TGTGCCAGCAGTGACCAGGGGGCCGATGGCTACACCTTC	CASSDQGADGYTF
-	TRBV7-8	-	TRBJ2-7	TGTGCCAGCAGCTTAGATAAGGGGTACGAGCAGTACTTC	CASSLDKGYEQYF
-	TRBV9	-	TRBJ1-3	TGTGCCAGCAGCCCCGGGGAGGGAGGCAACACCATATATTTT	CASSPGEGGNTIYF
TRBD2	TRBV19	-	TRBJ2-7	TGTGCCAGTAGTCTAAGCGGGAGCCCCTCCTACGAGCAGTACTTC	CASSLSGSPSYEQYF
TRBD1	TRBV10-3	-	TRBJ1-3	TGTGCCATAAGGACAGGGTCTAATGGAAACACCATATATTTT	CAIRTGSNGNTIYF
-	TRBV4-1	-	TRBJ2-7	TGCGCCAGCAGTCTACGTTCGTCCTACGAGCAGTACTTC	CASSLRSSYEQYF
TRBD1	TRBV4-1	-	TRBJ2-7	TGCGCCAGCAGCCAACGTCGGGGACAGGGCCACGAGCAGTACTTC	CASSQRRGQGHEQYF
-	TRBV10-3	-	TRBJ2-7	TGTGCCGCCGGGGACGGCAGGAGCTCCTACGAGCAGTACTTC	CAAGDGRSSYEQYF
-	TRBV19	-	TRBJ1-1	TGTGCCAGTAGAATCGGGGGCACTGAAGCTTTCTTT	CASRIGGTEAFF
-	TRBV6-4	-	TRBJ1-1	TGTGCCAGCAGTGACTCAGGGCAGGGCGGTGAAGCTTTCTTT	CASSDSGQGGEAFF
-	TRBV19	-	TRBJ1-1	TGTGCCAGTAGTATACTGGATTCGGGGGGCACTGAAGCTTTCTTT	CASSILDSGGTEAFF
TRBD1	TRBV2	-	TRBJ2-7	TGTGCCAGTTATTCCGGGACAGGGAGCTCCTACGAGCAGTACTTC	CASYSGTGSSYEQYF
TRBD2	TRBV13	-	TRBJ2-3	TGTGCCAGCAGCTTCGGGACTAGCGTTGGCACAGATACGCAGTATTTT	CASSFGTSVGTDTQYF
-	TRBV19	-	TRBJ1-1	TGTGCCAGTAGTATAGGGTTAACTGAAGCTTTCTTT	CASSIGLTEAFF
-	TRBV4-1	-	TRBJ2-7	TGCGCCAGCAGCCAAGTGGGGGGAGGTGGCGAGCAGTACTTC	CASSQVGGGGEQYF
-	TRBV7-9	-	TRBJ1-2	TGTGCCAGCAGTTCGAACTATGGCTACACCTTC	CASSSNYGYTF
-	TRBV18	-	TRBJ2-7	TGTGCCAGCAGAACCCCGGACAGATACGAGCAGTACTTC	CASRTPDRYEQYF
TRBD1	TRBV29-1	-	TRBJ2-7	TGCAGCGCCCGGACAGGGCAAGGGTACGAGCAGTACTTC	CSARTGQGYEQYF
TRBD2	TRBV29-1	-	TRBJ2-1	TGCAGCGTTGAAGGTACACTAGCGGGAGAAGAGTATGAGCAGTTCTTC	CSVEGTLAGEEYEQFF
-	TRBV7-9	-	TRBJ1-3	TGTGCCAGCAGCATGGTCCCGGCCATCTCTGGAAACACCATATATTTT	CASSMVPAISGNTIYF